The 32 T cell receptor beta chains reported below all come from one sample, sequenced in a study of shared clonotypes between healthy human individuals. Sequencing was performed with immunoSEQ multiplex PCR; in TCRdb, only in-frame clones are kept and a portion is missing. The sample has some 79,000 clones, about 63% seen once. The sample consisted of memory CD8+ T cells sorted from blood. Specified subset: CD45RO+ cells pooled with CCR7-negative TemRA cells. Receptor source: a man aged 25-45 years in good health.

The chain couples TRBV5-1 to TRBJ1-1; no definite D call. The CDR3 length is 11 residues. Germline V lookup: CDR1 SGHRS, CDR2 YFSETQ. Deletions cut 4 bases from V and 8 bases from J, with 9 bases between. As DNA, the CDR3 is TGCGCCAGCAGCCATCGGAGCGAAGCTTTCTTT. It translates to CASSHRSEAFF.

V and J are TRBV5-6 and TRBJ2-1, with 16 bases fitting TRBD2. With V trimmed by 4 bases and J by 7 bases, 5 bases remained unmatched. Germline CDR1 and CDR2: SGHDT and YYEEEE. This CDR3 spans 16 amino acids. The CDR3 region has the DNA TGTGCCAGCAGCCCCTTGGGACTAGCGGGAGGGAATGAGCAGTTCTTC. Protein product: CASSPLGLAGGNEQFF. Based on the CDR3 plus reference TRBV5-6 and TRBJ2-1, the full variable domain is DAGVTQSPTHLIKTRGQQVTLRCSPKSGHDTVSWYQQALGQGPQFIFQYYEEEERQRGNFPDRFSGHQFPNYSSELNVNALLLGDSALYLCASSPLGLAGGNEQFFGPGTRLTVL.

About this clone itself: Other DNA sequences in the same sample also yield this CDR3. The CDR3 region is CASSSGLAGGRYNEQFF. The CDR3 bases are TGTGCCAGCAGCTCGGGTTTAGCGGGAGGGCGTTACAATGAGCAGTTCTTC. The V call is TRBV7-9, the J call TRBJ2-1; 11 bases are shared with TRBD2. Per the germline V gene, CDR1 is SEHNR and CDR2 is FQNEAQ (reference sequence). CDR3 length equals 17 residues. The junction had 9 bases not matched to a gene; V was cut back by 4 bases and J by 4 bases.

The genes are TRBV2 and TRBJ2-5; a possible D gene is TRBD1 (5 bases). The CDR3 runs to 16 residues. Trimming left V 4 bases short and J 0 bases short, with 15 bases between. Germline CDR1 SNHLY, CDR2 FYNNEI. Here the CDR3 DNA reads TGTGCCAGCAGTGTGGGGCCCCTGGGATACCAAGAGACCCAGTACTTC. Encoded protein: CASSVGPLGYQETQYF.

The CDR3 here is CASSQRTSGSTGELFF. Written as DNA, the CDR3 is TGTGCCAGCTCCCAGAGAACTAGCGGGAGTACCGGGGAGCTGTTTTTT. The chain carries TRBV6-6 and TRBJ2-2; 11 nucleotides match TRBD2. CDR1 MNHNY and CDR2 SVGAGI come from the germline V gene (reference sequence). The CDR3 contains 16 residues. The ends lost 8 bases at V and 5 bases at J; junction bases unmatched: 10.

In the case of this clone: Compared with germline, one end of the junction differs, possibly owing to a read error. Additional DNA sequences in this sample encode the identical CDR3. The chain has TRBV5-4 and TRBJ2-5, with no clear D. The CDR3 is 16 residues long. Germline V gives CDR1 SGHNT, CDR2 YYREEE (reference sequence). CDR3 sequence (DNA): TGCGCCAGCAGCCAAGATCGGGCTAGGACCCTGGAGACCCAGTACTTC. This gives the protein CASSQDRARTLETQYF.

The CDR3 nucleotides are TGTGCCAGCAGCCAACGGAACCATTTCAGCACAGATACGCAGTATTTT. Translation: CASSQRNHFSTDTQYF. The chain is built from TRBV14 and TRBJ2-3; D remains unclear. The germline gives CDR1 SGHDN, CDR2 FVKESK. CDR3 length: 16 residues. V lost 2 bases to trimming and J lost 0 bases, with 12 bases between them. Supplemented by reference TRBV14 and TRBJ2-3, the full variable domain reads EAGVTQFPSHSVIEKGQTVTLRCDPISGHDNLYWYRRVMGKEIKFLLHFVKESKQDESGMPNNRFLAERTGGTYSTLKVQPAELEDSGVYFCASSQRNHFSTDTQYFGPGTRLTVL.

The chain joins TRBV19 to TRBJ1-1; 7 bases agree with TRBD1. V lost 3 bases and J lost 0; bases outside the gene matches: 7. Germline CDR1 and CDR2: LNHDA and SQIVND (reference sequence). The CDR3 runs 16 residues. The CDR3 here is CASSIREGALNTEAFF. The CDR3 nucleotides are TGTGCCAGTAGTATCCGCGAGGGGGCCCTGAACACTGAAGCTTTCTTT. The full variable domain, rest sourced from reference TRBV19 and TRBJ1-1, is DGGITQSPKYLFRKEGQNVTLSCEQNLNHDAMYWYRQDPGQGLRLIYYSQIVNDFQKGDIAEGYSVSREKKESFPLTVTSAQKNPTAFYLCASSIREGALNTEAFFGQGTRLTVV.

The chain has TRBV18 and TRBJ2-7, with 7 bases fitting TRBD2. CDR1 and CDR2 (germline): KGHSH, LQKENI. The junction had 12 bases not matched to a gene; V was cut back by 3 bases and J by 4 bases. The CDR3 extends over 16 amino acids. The CDR3 nucleotides read TGTGCCAGCTCACCCGTCGTGTATGGGGAGGGGTACGAGCAGTACTTC. It yields the protein CASSPVVYGEGYEQYF. Based on the CDR3 plus reference TRBV18 and TRBJ2-7, the full variable domain is NAGVMQNPRHLVRRRGQEARLRCSPMKGHSHVYWYRQLPEEGLKFMVYLQKENIIDESGMPKERFSAEFPKEGPSILRIQQVVRGDSAAYFCASSPVVYGEGYEQYFGPGTRLTVT.

The chain has TRBV7-9 and TRBJ2-7; D gene unclear. The CDR3 is 15 amino acids. Per the germline V gene, CDR1 is SEHNR and CDR2 is FQNEAQ (reference sequence). Trimming cost V 1 base and J 0 bases, with 10 bases left between them. CDR3 in DNA: TGTGCCAGCAGCTTAGTGCAAAGTTCCTCCTACGAGCAGTACTTC. Translation: CASSLVQSSSYEQYF.

This clone occurred a few times. The chain carries TRBV30 and TRBJ1-2, with D uncertain. With 1 base removed from V and 10 bases from J, the gap between germline ends came to 16 bases. The germline gives CDR1 GTSNPN, CDR2 SVGIG (reference sequence). This CDR3 comprises 13 residues. In DNA, the CDR3 is TGTGCCTGGAGTGCCAACTCGGGGATGGACTACACCTTC. Residues: CAWSANSGMDYTF.

The CDR3 nucleotides read TGTGCCATCAGTGAGTCTCGGGGGAGGAACTACGAGCAGTACTTC. This sequence encodes CAISESRGRNYEQYF. The genes are TRBV10-3 and TRBJ2-7; tentatively, D is TRBD2 (6 bases). Germline lookup yields CDR1 ENHRY and CDR2 SYGVKD. Trimming removed 0 bases at V and 3 bases at J, with 12 bases between. There are 15 residues in the CDR3.

This chain links TRBV19 with TRBJ1-1, with D possibly matching TRBD1 (5 bases). The CDR3 runs 16 residues. V was clipped by 5 bases and J by 6 bases, with 22 bases between them. Per the germline V gene, CDR1 is LNHDA and CDR2 is SQIVND (reference sequence). CDR3 protein: CASSPSLDTLRAEAFF. CDR3 coding DNA: TGTGCCAGTAGTCCCTCCCTGGACACCCTCAGGGCTGAAGCTTTCTTT.

This clone was seen a handful of times. V and J are TRBV5-4 and TRBJ2-7; TRBD1 matches at 11 bases. Trimming cost V 0 bases and J 3 bases; bases outside gene matches: 2. This CDR3 comprises 15 residues. Per germline, CDR1 SGHNT and CDR2 YYREEE (reference sequence). CDR3 nucleotide sequence: TGTGCCAGCAGCTTGGGTGGGACAGGGGGCTACGAGCAGTACTTC. It is translated as CASSLGGTGGYEQYF.

In its sample, this clone was seen a few times. This chain links TRBV11-2 with TRBJ1-3; D is unresolved. V was clipped by 4 bases and J by 0 bases, with 7 bases between them. The CDR3 covers 14 residues. The germline gives CDR1 SGHAT, CDR2 FQNNGV. CDR3 bases: TGTGCCAGCAGCTCCGTCGTCTCTGGAAACACCATATATTTT. Amino acids: CASSSVVSGNTIYF. The full variable domain, in which reference TRBV11-2 and TRBJ1-3 provide the parts outside the CDR3, is EAGVAQSPRYKIIEKRQSVAFWCNPISGHATLYWYQQILGQGPKLLIQFQNNGVVDDSQLPKDRFSAERLKGVDSTLKIQPAKLEDSAVYLCASSSVVSGNTIYFGEGSWLTVV.

The chain employs TRBV14 and TRBJ2-1, with no clear D. In germline, CDR1 is SGHDN, CDR2 FVKESK. The V gene lost 1 base and the J gene lost 9 bases, with 19 bases spanning the gap. The length of the CDR3 is 16 residues. This CDR3 reads CASSQVGNAVQSEQFF. CDR3 DNA: TGTGCCAGCAGCCAAGTCGGAAATGCTGTTCAGAGTGAGCAGTTCTTC.

V is TRBV7-9 and J is TRBJ2-3, with D maybe TRBD2 (5 bases). CDR1 is SEHNR and CDR2 is FQNEAQ in the germline V gene (reference sequence). V shed 5 bases and J shed 4 bases, with 10 bases lying between them. The CDR3 contains 13 residues. CDR3 protein: CASSPKRADTQYF. The CDR3 nucleotides are TGTGCCAGCAGCCCTAAGAGGGCAGATACGCAGTATTTT.

The chain joins TRBV5-4 to TRBJ2-7, with a weak D call TRBD1 (6 bases). This CDR3 region has 12 residues. The ends were cut back, 6 bases at V and 6 bases at J, with 13 bases in the middle. CDR1 and CDR2 from the germline V gene are SGHNT and YYREEE (reference sequence). The CDR3 bases are TGTGCCAGCATTGGGACATCTTCCGAGCAGTACTTC. Its protein product is CASIGTSSEQYF.

This clone has just a few counts. The chain is built from TRBV5-1 and TRBJ1-1; 9 nucleotides line up with TRBD1. CDR1 SGHRS and CDR2 YFSETQ come from the germline V gene. The CDR3 has 16 amino acids. J was trimmed by 4 bases and V by 2 bases; bases with no gene match: 9. The CDR3 sequence: CASSFGTGILVTEAFF. The CDR3 coding sequence is TGCGCCAGCAGCTTCGGGACAGGGATACTCGTCACTGAAGCTTTCTTT.

The V call is TRBV5-4, the J call TRBJ2-1; D may be TRBD2 (7 bases). The germline CDR1 and CDR2 sequences are SGHNT and YYREEE (reference sequence). The CDR3 totals 14 residues. V dropped 1 base and J dropped 8 bases, with 13 bases sitting between them. CDR3 sequence reads: CASSLSWGGHEQFF. For the CDR3, the DNA is TGTGCCAGCAGCTTGTCGTGGGGGGGCCATGAGCAGTTCTTC. Using reference TRBV5-4 and TRBJ2-1 for the parts outside the CDR3, the full variable domain is ETGVTQSPTHLIKTRGQQVTLRCSSQSGHNTVSWYQQALGQGPQFIFQYYREEENGRGNFPPRFSGLQFPNYSSELNVNALELDDSALYLCASSLSWGGHEQFFGPGTRLTVL.

This clone turned up a few times. The chain joins TRBV5-8 to TRBJ2-1, with 8 bases fitting TRBD2. This CDR3 comprises 16 residues. Looked up from germline, CDR1 is SGHTS and CDR2 is YDEGEE. V shed 0 bases, J shed 7 bases, and the junction held 9 bases outside the gene matches. The DNA of the CDR3 is TGTGCCAGCAGCTTGGGACCGGGAGGGCCTGGGAATGAGCAGTTCTTC. This codes for CASSLGPGGPGNEQFF. The variable domain in full, with the rest retrieved from reference TRBV5-8 and TRBJ2-1, is EAGVTQSPTHLIKTRGQQATLRCSPISGHTSVYWYQQALGLGLQFLLWYDEGEERNRGNFPPRFSGRQFPNYSSELNVNALELEDSALYLCASSLGPGGPGNEQFFGPGTRLTVL.

The V call is TRBV7-9, the J call TRBJ1-4, with D hard to call. Germline V lookup: CDR1 SEHNR, CDR2 FQNEAQ (reference sequence). Trimming took off 2 bases at V and 6 bases at J, with 10 bases between the two ends. The CDR3 extends over 14 amino acids. This CDR3 reads CASSLPGVDEKLFF. The CDR3 nucleotides read TGTGCCAGCAGCTTACCAGGCGTGGATGAAAAACTGTTTTTT.

This sequence joins TRBV5-1 and TRBJ1-4; D perhaps matches TRBD1 (5 bases). Looked up from germline, CDR1 is SGHRS and CDR2 is YFSETQ. This CDR3 has 13 residues. Trimming took off 5 bases at V and 3 bases at J, with 8 bases between the two ends. The CDR3 spells CASRGPPNEKLFF. CDR3 DNA sequence: TGCGCCAGCAGGGGGCCGCCTAATGAAAAACTGTTTTTT.

V is TRBV11-3 and J is TRBJ2-1; D remains unclear. The V end was cut by 1 base, the J end by 4 bases, with 5 bases between. CDR3 length equals 13 residues. Germline lookup yields CDR1 SGHNT and CDR2 YENEEA. DNA of the CDR3: TGTGCCAGCAGCTTAGGGCCTTACAATGAGCAGTTCTTC. Residues: CASSLGPYNEQFF.

This clone was seen at least ten times. This sequence joins TRBV7-9 and TRBJ2-1, with D hard to call. Trimming cost V 5 bases and J 0 bases, with 14 bases left between them. The CDR3 length is 16 residues. Looked up from germline, CDR1 is SEHNR and CDR2 is FQNEAQ (reference sequence). CDR3 residues: CASSLLEAASYNEQFF. The DNA of the CDR3 is TGTGCCAGCAGCCTATTAGAGGCGGCCTCCTACAATGAGCAGTTCTTC.

This chain joins TRBV5-5 and TRBJ2-2; tentative D call: TRBD2 (6 bases). The germline CDR1 and CDR2 sequences are SGHKS and YYEKEE (reference sequence). Between the trimmed V and J ends, which lost 3 bases and 4 bases, there was a span of 13 bases. The CDR3 length is 15 residues. In DNA form, the CDR3 reads TGTGCCAGCAGCTCGTTAGGGAGGAGCACCGGGGAGCTGTTTTTT. It encodes CASSSLGRSTGELFF.

The chain carries TRBV6-6 and TRBJ2-7, with TRBD2 matching 7 bases. CDR1 and CDR2 (germline): MNHNY, SVGAGI (reference sequence). The CDR3 totals 14 residues. V shed 3 bases, J shed 2 bases, and the junction held 4 bases outside the gene matches. CDR3 protein: CASSYGGVTYEQYF. In nucleotides, the CDR3 is TGTGCCAGCAGTTATGGGGGGGTCACCTACGAGCAGTACTTC.

The chain joins TRBV28 to TRBJ1-1; D is ambiguous. Germline CDR1 and CDR2: MDHEN and SYDVKM. There are 14 residues in the CDR3. The germline V and J ends were trimmed by 5 bases and 6 bases, with 16 bases remaining between them. The CDR3 sequence is CASSHLSLPAEAFF. The CDR3 DNA reads TGTGCCAGCAGTCACCTGTCCCTCCCCGCTGAAGCTTTCTTT.

In DNA, the CDR3 is TGCGCCAGCAGATTGTCCCGCACAGATACGCAGTATTTT. Protein product: CASRLSRTDTQYF. This chain uses TRBV5-1 with TRBJ2-3; D remains ambiguous. CDR1 and CDR2 from the germline V gene are SGHRS and YFSETQ. Trimming stripped 5 bases from V and 1 base from J, with 8 bases between. The CDR3 spans 13 residues.

The genes are TRBV27 and TRBJ2-7; TRBD1 matches 9 bases. Trimming took 4 bases from V and 1 from J; bases not matched to a gene: 5. The CDR3 spans 15 residues. Per the germline V gene, CDR1 is MNHEY and CDR2 is SMNVEV (reference sequence). In DNA form, the CDR3 reads TGTGCCAGCAGTTGGACAGGGGACATTTCCTACGAGCAGTACTTC. This codes for CASSWTGDISYEQYF.

J is TRBJ2-3 and V is TRBV29-1; D remains unclear. The germline V gene encodes CDR1 SQVTM and CDR2 ANQGSEA. This CDR3 comprises 10 residues. The ends were cut back, 7 bases at V and 2 bases at J, with 4 bases in the middle. In nucleotides, the CDR3 is TGCAGCGGATTCACAGATACGCAGTATTTT. It codes for CSGFTDTQYF.

This chain links TRBV6-1 with TRBJ2-7; a possible D gene is TRBD1 (5 bases). With 6 bases removed from V and 0 bases from J, the gap between germline ends came to 12 bases. Germline loops: CDR1 MNHNS, CDR2 SASEGT. The CDR3 sequence is 14 residues long. This CDR3 is CASRGALSSYEQYF. CDR3 sequence (DNA): TGTGCCAGCAGAGGGGCTTTAAGCTCCTACGAGCAGTACTTC.